The present entry profiles one TCR beta chain with its context. Its specificity is not known. This CDR3 region has 14 residues. V was pared by 0 bases and J by 5 bases, with 8 bases between. CDR1 is MGHRA and CDR2 is YSYEKL in the germline V gene. This entry belongs to a study of T cell repertoires in cytomegalovirus infection. Study-level background: Recently identified HLA-C-restricted CMV epitopes were used, and well-studied HLA-B-restricted CMV epitopes were used as well. Carrying CMV and the relevant HLA type showed in public TCR beta signatures.

General study results and limits: Dominating the ex vivo response were TCR beta clonotypes that were CMV-specific and HLA-C-restricted. CMV carriers having the relevant HLA were flagged by cumulative public TCR beta family frequency.

MiXCR, run by TCRdb on the reads, gives a single entry per CDR3 protein. The repertoire includes about 570,000 distinct CDR3 sequences, around 40% of them detected once, and 40% to 60% sits in the top ten. The TCR comes from a human donor in good health (CMV status not recorded). Some clones in this sample may be carry-over from other donors' samples. The rearrangement joins TRBV4-1 to TRBJ1-3; unclear D gene. The sequenced sample was cultured PBMCs, obtained from culture after CMV antigen stimulation. CDR3 in DNA: TGCGCCAGCAGCCAAGAAAGGCTGAGAAACACCATATATTTT. As protein: CASSQERLRNTIYF.